The clone carrying this T cell receptor beta chain was observed at least ten times. The target antigen is unknown. V was shortened by 0 bases and J by 4 bases, with 21 bases between the two germline ends. The CDR3 spans 19 residues. CDR1 and CDR2 (germline): SGHAT, FQNNGV. The data stem from a study of T cells in Graves' hyperthyroidism and ophthalmopathy. Study-wide results and limits: Ophthalmopathy, as predicted by the model, came a median around 6 months after the prediction.

Graves' hyperthyroidism was deemed stable absent ophthalmopathy progression within 18 months. There were TCR beta CDR3 regions amplified from RNA transcripts. The primer set for the first-round RT-PCR of the TCR CDR3 was HTBI. TCRdb called the multiplex PCR reads again in MiXCR, with one record for every CDR3 protein. The repertoire holds approximately 480,000 distinct CDR3 sequences, with roughly 20% as singletons. The origin of this receptor is a man younger than 35 with Graves' hyperthyroidism. The sample was blood. The gene calls are TRBV11-2 and TRBJ2-2, with D maybe TRBD1 (6 bases). CDR3 nucleotide sequence: TGTGCCAGCAGCTTAGATTCCTCGCCCTACAGGGCTCGCACCGGGGAGCTGTTTTTT. It encodes CASSLDSSPYRARTGELFF.